The T cell receptor beta chain described here comes from a study of naive and memory T cell subsets. Both TRBC1 and TRBC2 were covered by a beta constant-region primer of two equimolar oligonucleotides. Nested alpha and beta constant-region primers with the SP2 primer drove four PCR rounds on ligated cDNA. In TCRdb, the UMI-ligation and nested PCR reads were re-called with MiXCR into one record per CDR3 protein. Here the sample spans roughly 8,000 distinct CDR3 sequences, roughly 29% being singletons. The V gene end was trimmed by 0 bases and the J gene end by 5 bases; junction bases not matched to a gene: 6. The CDR3 has 15 residues. Germline values: CDR1 LGHNA, CDR2 YSLEER. This clonotype is termed medium-sized.

The sample was CD8+ TEMRA cells from blood. Subset noted: effector memory re-expressing CD45RA, CD45RA+ CD27-. This chain uses TRBV4-3 with TRBJ2-5; 7 bases fit TRBD1. This clonotype originated in a human donor in good health. Written as DNA, the CDR3 is TGCGCCAGCAGCCAAGAGCAGGGGGTAGATGAGACCCAGTACTTC. Protein sequence: CASSQEQGVDETQYF.